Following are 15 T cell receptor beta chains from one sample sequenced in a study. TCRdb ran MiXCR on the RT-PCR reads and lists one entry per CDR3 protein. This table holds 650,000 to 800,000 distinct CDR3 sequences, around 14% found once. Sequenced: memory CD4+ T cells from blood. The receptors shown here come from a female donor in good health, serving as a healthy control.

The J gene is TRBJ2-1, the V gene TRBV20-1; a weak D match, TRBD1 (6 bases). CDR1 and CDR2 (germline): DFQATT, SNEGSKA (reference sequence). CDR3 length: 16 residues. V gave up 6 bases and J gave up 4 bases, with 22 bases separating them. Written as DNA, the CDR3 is TGCAGTGCCCCGGGCCGACAGGCAACGGGATACAATGAGCAGTTCTTC. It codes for CSAPGRQATGYNEQFF.

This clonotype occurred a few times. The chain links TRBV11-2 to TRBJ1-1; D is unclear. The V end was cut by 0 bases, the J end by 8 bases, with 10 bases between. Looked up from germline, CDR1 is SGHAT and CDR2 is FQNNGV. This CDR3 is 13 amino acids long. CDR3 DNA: TGTGCCAGCAGCTTAGATCGGTTCCGGGAAGCTTTCTTT. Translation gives CASSLDRFREAFF. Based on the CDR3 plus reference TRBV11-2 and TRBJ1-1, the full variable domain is EAGVAQSPRYKIIEKRQSVAFWCNPISGHATLYWYQQILGQGPKLLIQFQNNGVVDDSQLPKDRFSAERLKGVDSTLKIQPAKLEDSAVYLCASSLDRFREAFFGQGTRLTVV.

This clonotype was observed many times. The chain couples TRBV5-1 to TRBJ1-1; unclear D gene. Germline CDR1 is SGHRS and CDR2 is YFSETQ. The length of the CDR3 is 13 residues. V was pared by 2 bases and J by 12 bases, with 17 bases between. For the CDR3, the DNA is TGCGCCAGCAGCTTTGGCGAATTGGACCTGTCTTTCTTT. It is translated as CASSFGELDLSFF.

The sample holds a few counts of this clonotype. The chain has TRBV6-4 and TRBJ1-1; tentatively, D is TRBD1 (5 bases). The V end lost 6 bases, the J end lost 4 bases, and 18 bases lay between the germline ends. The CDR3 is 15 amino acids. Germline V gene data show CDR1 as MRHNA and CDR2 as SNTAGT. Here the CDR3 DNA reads TGTGCCAGCAGCCGGGAGGGCACGGGGGGCACTGAAGCTTTCTTT. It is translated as CASSREGTGGTEAFF.

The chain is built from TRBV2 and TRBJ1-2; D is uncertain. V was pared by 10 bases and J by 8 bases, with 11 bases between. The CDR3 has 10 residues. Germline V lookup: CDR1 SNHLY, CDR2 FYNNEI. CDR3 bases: TGTGCCATCAGCGTGTCAGGCTACACCTTC. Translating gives CAISVSGYTF.

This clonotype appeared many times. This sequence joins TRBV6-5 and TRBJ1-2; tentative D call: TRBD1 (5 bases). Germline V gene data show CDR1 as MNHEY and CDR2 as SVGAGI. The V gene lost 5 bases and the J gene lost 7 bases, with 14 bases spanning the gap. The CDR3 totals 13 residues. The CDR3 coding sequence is TGTGCCAGCAGTCTTAACCCAGGGAGTGGCTACACCTTC. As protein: CASSLNPGSGYTF.

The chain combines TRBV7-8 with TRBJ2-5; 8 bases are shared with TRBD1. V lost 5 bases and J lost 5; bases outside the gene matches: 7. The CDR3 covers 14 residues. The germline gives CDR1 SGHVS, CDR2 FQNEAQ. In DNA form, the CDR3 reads TGTGCCAGCAGCAAAGGACAGGGAACGGAGACCCAGTACTTC. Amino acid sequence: CASSKGQGTETQYF.

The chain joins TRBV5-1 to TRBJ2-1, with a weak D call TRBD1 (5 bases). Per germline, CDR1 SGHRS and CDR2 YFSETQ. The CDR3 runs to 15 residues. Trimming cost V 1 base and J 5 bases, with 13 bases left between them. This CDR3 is CASSLYPQGDNEQFF. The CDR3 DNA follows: TGCGCCAGCAGCTTGTATCCCCAGGGTGACAATGAGCAGTTCTTC.

DNA for the CDR3: TGTGCCAGCAGTTACTCGGGGGGGGCCCCCTACAATGAGCAGTTCTTC. Translating gives CASSYSGGAPYNEQFF. V gene TRBV6-5 combines with J gene TRBJ2-1, with a tentative D call TRBD2 (7 bases). CDR3 length equals 16 residues. V shed 0 bases and J shed 2 bases, with 11 bases lying between them. The V gene's germline CDR1 is MNHEY and CDR2 SVGAGI.

Written as DNA, the CDR3 is TGTGCCAGCAGCTTCGGGGGCAGACTGACCACTGAAGCTTTCTTT. Translated: CASSFGGRLTTEAFF. The J gene is TRBJ1-1, the V gene TRBV7-2, with a possible D match to TRBD1 (6 bases). Trimming removed 3 bases at V and 4 bases at J, with 15 bases between. This CDR3 is 15 amino acids long. Germline-derived CDR1 and CDR2 are SGHTA and FQGNSA.

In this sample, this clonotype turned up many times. CDR3 residues: CASSQERLRSGVGTGELFF. The CDR3 region has the DNA TGCGCCAGCAGCCAAGAACGGCTTAGGAGCGGGGTCGGAACCGGGGAGCTGTTTTTT. The V and J genes are TRBV4-1 and TRBJ2-2; 7 nucleotides line up with TRBD2. V shed 0 bases, J shed 5 bases, and the junction held 15 bases outside the gene matches. The CDR3 runs to 19 residues. Germline CDR1 MGHRA, CDR2 YSYEKL.

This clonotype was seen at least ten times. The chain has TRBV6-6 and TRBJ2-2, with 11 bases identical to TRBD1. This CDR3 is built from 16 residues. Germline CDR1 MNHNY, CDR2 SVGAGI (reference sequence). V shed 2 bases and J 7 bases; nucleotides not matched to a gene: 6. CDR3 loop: CASSYLGQGAVGELFF. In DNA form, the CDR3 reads TGTGCCAGCAGTTACCTAGGACAGGGGGCCGTCGGGGAGCTGTTTTTT.

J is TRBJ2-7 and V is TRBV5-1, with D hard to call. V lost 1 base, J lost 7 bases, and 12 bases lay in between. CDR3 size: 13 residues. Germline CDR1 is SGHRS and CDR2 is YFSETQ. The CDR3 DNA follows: TGCGCCAGCAGCTTGTCTCCGGGTCAGGAGCAGTACTTC. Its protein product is CASSLSPGQEQYF.

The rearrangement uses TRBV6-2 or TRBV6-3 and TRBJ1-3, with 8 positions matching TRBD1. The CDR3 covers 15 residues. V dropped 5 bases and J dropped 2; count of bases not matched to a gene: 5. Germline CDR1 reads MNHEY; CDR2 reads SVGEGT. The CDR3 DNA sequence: TGTGCCAGCAGTGCGTCGACAGGGGCTGGAAACACCATATATTTT. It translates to CASSASTGAGNTIYF.

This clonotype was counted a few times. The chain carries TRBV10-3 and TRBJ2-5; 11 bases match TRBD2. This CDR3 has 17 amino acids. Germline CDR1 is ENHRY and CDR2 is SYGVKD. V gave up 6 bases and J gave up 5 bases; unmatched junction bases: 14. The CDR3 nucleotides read TGTGCCATCAGCTCCGGCCTCTTAGCGGGAGGGCACGAGACCCAGTACTTC. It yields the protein CAISSGLLAGGHETQYF.